Presented here are 32 T cell receptor beta chains from one specimen sequenced in a study of T cell responses to AZD1222 COVID-19 vaccine. The protocol was immunoSEQ multiplex PCR, while the TCRdb copy is restricted to in-frame clones and leaves out a portion. The table has approximately 100,000 clones, roughly 84% seen once. The input for sequencing was peripheral blood, taken on day 0 of AZD1222 vaccination. Receptor source: an adult in good health.

The J gene is TRBJ1-6, the V gene TRBV30; 11 positions agree with TRBD1. CDR3 size: 13 residues. Germline V gene lookup returns CDR1 GTSNPN and CDR2 SVGIG (reference sequence). V shed 8 bases, J shed 6 bases, and the junction held 3 bases outside the gene matches. The CDR3 region is CAGDRGSNSPLHF. The CDR3 nucleotides are TGTGCCGGGGACAGGGGGTCTAATTCACCCCTCCACTTT.

The chain uses TRBV5-5 and TRBJ1-5, with TRBD1 identical over 9 bases. The V segment lost 0 bases and the J segment 3 bases; nucleotides outside the gene matches: 10. The CDR3 has 18 amino acids. Germline-derived CDR1 and CDR2 are SGHKS and YYEKEE (reference sequence). The CDR3 nucleotides read TGTGCCAGCAGCTTGGGGCCCACGACAGGGGGATTCAATCAGCCCCAGCATTTT. Protein: CASSLGPTTGGFNQPQHF.

The CDR3 region is CASSLVSYEKLFF. The CDR3 DNA reads TGTGCCAGCAGCTTAGTCAGCTATGAAAAACTGTTTTTT. V gene TRBV7-8 combines with J gene TRBJ1-4, with D unresolved. There are 13 residues in the CDR3. From germline, CDR1 is SGHVS and CDR2 FQNEAQ. The V end lost 1 base, the J end lost 6 bases, and 6 bases lay between the germline ends. Combining the CDR3 with reference TRBV7-8 and TRBJ1-4 gives the whole variable domain GAGVSQSPRYKVAKRGQDVALRCDPISGHVSLFWYQQALGQGPEFLTYFQNEAQLDKSGLPSDRFFAERPEGSVSTLKIQRTQQEDSAVYLCASSLVSYEKLFFGSGTQLSVL.

This chain uses TRBV18 with TRBJ2-7; either TRBD1 or TRBD2 may fit D (6 bases each). Trimming shortened V by 6 bases and J by 3 bases, and 15 bases separated the two germline ends. Germline V CDR1 and CDR2: KGHSH, LQKENI. This CDR3 spans 14 amino acids. The CDR3 nucleotides read TGTGCCAGCTCCCTTCACGGGGGCTACTACGAGCAGTACGTC. Translating it yields CASSLHGGYYEQYV.

This clone was counted only a few times. The genes are TRBV10-3 and TRBJ2-7; possibly TRBD1 or TRBD2 for D (5 bases each). This CDR3 has 14 amino acids. Germline V CDR1 and CDR2: ENHRY, SYGVKD. The ends were cut back, 4 bases at V and 4 bases at J, with 14 bases in the middle. CDR3 DNA: TGTGCCATCAGTGGGCAAGGGGACGGTTACGAGCAGTACGTC. It translates to CAISGQGDGYEQYV.

V and J are TRBV11-3 and TRBJ2-1; 7 nucleotides agree with TRBD2. V gave up 6 bases and J gave up 0 bases; unmatched junction bases: 5. The length of the CDR3 is 15 residues. Germline CDR1 and CDR2: SGHNT and YENEEA. CDR3 loop: CASSPSGTSYNEQFF. The CDR3 DNA reads TGTGCCAGCAGTCCGAGCGGGACCTCCTACAATGAGCAGTTCTTC.

The chain joins TRBV2 to TRBJ2-7; 8 positions agree with TRBD1. With 8 bases clipped from V and 1 base from J, the junction kept 7 bases outside the gene matches. Germline loops: CDR1 SNHLY, CDR2 FYNNEI. The CDR3 loop spans 14 amino acids. CDR3 loop: CASGRDRGSYEQYF. Here the CDR3 DNA reads TGTGCCAGCGGGAGAGACAGGGGATCCTACGAGCAGTACTTC.

The chain joins TRBV7-6 to TRBJ2-1; TRBD2 agrees at 8 bases. J was trimmed by 7 bases and V by 1 base; bases with no gene match: 12. CDR3 size: 17 residues. Germline V CDR1 and CDR2: SGHVS, FNYEAQ. The CDR3 loop reads CASSLDSPSGWYNEQFF. The CDR3 DNA reads TGTGCCAGCAGCTTAGATAGTCCTAGCGGGTGGTATAATGAGCAGTTCTTC. Full variable domain (rest looked up from reference TRBV7-6 and TRBJ2-1): GAGVSQSPRYKVTKRGQDVALRCDPISGHVSLYWYRQALGQGPEFLTYFNYEAQQDKSGLPNDRFSAERPEGSISTLTIQRTEQRDSAMYRCASSLDSPSGWYNEQFFGPGTRLTVL.

This clone showed up just once. The J gene is TRBJ2-1, the V gene TRBV9; perhaps D is TRBD1 or TRBD2 (5 bases each). This CDR3 contains 14 residues. V was cut by 0 bases and J by 6 bases, with 10 bases left in between. The V gene's germline CDR1 is SGDLS and CDR2 YYNGEE. The CDR3 here is CASSVGGTLNEQFF. The CDR3 nucleotides read TGTGCCAGCAGCGTAGGAGGGACCCTCAATGAGCAGTTCTTC.

CDR3 DNA sequence: TGTGCCAGCAGCATAAGAGGGACAGGGCGGGACACCATATATTTT. Its translation: CASSIRGTGRDTIYF. The V call is TRBV5-6, the J call TRBJ1-3, with 9 bases fitting TRBD1. V shed 4 bases, J shed 8 bases, and the junction held 10 bases outside the gene matches. CDR1 and CDR2 (germline): SGHDT, YYEEEE. CDR3 length: 15 residues.

This clone was picked up one time. The V and J genes are TRBV4-1 and TRBJ1-4; no clear D. Germline V CDR1 and CDR2: MGHRA, YSYEKL. The CDR3 spans 16 residues. Trimming shortened V by 0 bases and J by 8 bases, and 16 bases separated the two germline ends. CDR3 coding DNA: TGCGCCAGCAGCCAAGATTTACAGCCGCTGAGGGAAAAACTGTTTTTT. The encoded protein is CASSQDLQPLREKLFF.

Only a few counts were recorded for this clone. The chain joins TRBV28 to TRBJ1-2; possibly TRBD1 for D (5 bases). Germline lookup yields CDR1 MDHEN and CDR2 SYDVKM. V was pared by 2 bases and J by 7 bases, with 11 bases between. This CDR3 spans 13 amino acids. CDR3 sequence: CASSLGDEAGYTF. The CDR3 DNA sequence: TGTGCCAGCAGTTTAGGGGACGAGGCTGGCTACACCTTC.

The chain has TRBV6-2 or TRBV6-3 and TRBJ2-2, with 7 bases fitting TRBD2. Unmatched junction bases numbered 4, after V lost 6 bases and J lost 0 bases. The CDR3 covers 15 residues. The germline V gene encodes CDR1 MNHEY and CDR2 SVGEGT. The CDR3 here is CASSLAGPNTGELFF. As DNA, the CDR3 is TGTGCCAGCAGCTTAGCGGGCCCGAACACCGGGGAGCTGTTTTTT.

The rearrangement links TRBV7-9 to TRBJ2-3; 7 bases are a match to TRBD1. The CDR3 runs to 14 residues. Germline V gene data show CDR1 as SEHNR and CDR2 as FQNEAQ (reference sequence). V trimming: 5 bases; J trimming: 2 bases; junction bases outside the gene matches: 4. CDR3 in amino acids: CASSPGTATDTQYF. The CDR3, as DNA: TGTGCCAGCAGCCCAGGGACAGCCACAGATACGCAGTATTTT.

The chain couples TRBV6-5 to TRBJ2-2; 10 nucleotides agree with TRBD1. Germline V CDR1 and CDR2: MNHEY, SVGAGI. The CDR3 is made up of 15 amino acids. The V and J ends lost 10 bases and 7 bases, in that order; junction bases with no gene match: 12. CDR3 region: CAISGWTGGIGELFF. The CDR3 DNA is TGTGCCATCTCCGGATGGACAGGGGGGATCGGGGAGCTGTTTTTT.

This clone came up once. The chain has TRBV19 and TRBJ2-7, with a weak D call TRBD1 (6 bases). V was cut by 5 bases and J by 1 base, with 12 bases left in between. CDR1 and CDR2 from the germline V gene are LNHDA and SQIVND (reference sequence). The CDR3 is 14 amino acids. CDR3 DNA: TGTGCCAGTAGTTACACAGGGATATCCTACGAGCAGTACTTC. This encodes CASSYTGISYEQYF.

This sequence joins TRBV3-1 (or the pseudogene TRBV3-2) and TRBJ2-1, with a tentative D call TRBD2 (7 bases). Germline CDR1 and CDR2: LGHDT and YNNKEL (reference sequence). This CDR3 spans 18 amino acids. V lost 4 bases and J 1 base, leaving 20 bases between the germline ends. The CDR3 DNA reads TGTGCCAGCAGCCCCGGGGGGCGACTAGTAAGATCCTACAATGAGCAGTTCTTC. Translated: CASSPGGRLVRSYNEQFF.

This clone was counted only a few times. V and J are TRBV14 and TRBJ2-1; unclear D gene. This CDR3 has 13 amino acids. V lost 4 bases, J lost 8 bases, and 12 bases lay in between. Germline V gene lookup returns CDR1 SGHDN and CDR2 FVKESK. In nucleotides, the CDR3 is TGTGCCAGCAGCCTAGTTGTTCAGGATGAGCAGTTCTTC. It translates to CASSLVVQDEQFF.

The chain recombines TRBV5-8 with TRBJ2-5, with D unresolved. The CDR3 is 15 residues long. Germline V gene lookup returns CDR1 SGHTS and CDR2 YDEGEE. Trimming took 1 base from V and 5 from J, leaving 15 bases between them. The CDR3 loop is CASSLLGAGAETQYF. CDR3 DNA sequence: TGTGCCAGCAGCTTGTTAGGTGCCGGCGCGGAGACCCAGTACTTC.

The rearrangement joins TRBV5-1 to TRBJ1-6, with 9 positions matching TRBD1. Germline loops: CDR1 SGHRS, CDR2 YFSETQ. CDR3 size: 16 residues. J was trimmed by 10 bases and V by 4 bases; bases with no gene match: 12. The CDR3 sequence is CASSPYLDRGVSPLHF. The CDR3, as DNA: TGCGCCAGCAGCCCGTACCTAGACAGGGGGGTGTCACCCCTCCACTTT. Full variable domain (outside the CDR3, taken from reference TRBV5-1 and TRBJ1-6): KAGVTQTPRYLIKTRGQQVTLSCSPISGHRSVSWYQQTPGQGLQFLFEYFSETQRNKGNFPGRFSGRQFSNSRSEMNVSTLELGDSALYLCASSPYLDRGVSPLHFGNGTRLTVT.

This clone was found a few times. The J gene is TRBJ2-3, the V gene TRBV7-8, with 10 bases lining up with TRBD2. Germline CDR1 and CDR2: SGHVS and FQNEAQ. V gave up 5 bases and J gave up 0 bases; unmatched junction bases: 8. The CDR3 length is 17 residues. CDR3 region: CASSPRLAGFSTDTQYF. CDR3 nucleotides: TGTGCCAGCAGCCCGCGACTAGCGGGTTTTAGCACAGATACGCAGTATTTT.

This clone was counted once. J is TRBJ1-2 and V is TRBV5-4, with D possibly being TRBD1 (5 bases). The ends were cut back, 0 bases at V and 4 bases at J, with 7 bases in the middle. CDR1 and CDR2 from the germline V gene are SGHNT and YYREEE (reference sequence). The CDR3 covers 13 residues. The CDR3 sequence is CASSLGQLYGYTF. DNA for the CDR3: TGTGCCAGCAGCTTGGGACAGCTCTATGGCTACACCTTC.

V gene TRBV7-2 combines with J gene TRBJ2-6; a weak D match, TRBD1 (5 bases). The CDR3 covers 15 residues. Germline V CDR1 and CDR2: SGHTA, FQGNSA. Trimming shortened V by 5 bases and J by 4 bases, and 12 bases separated the two germline ends. In DNA, the CDR3 is TGTGCCAGCAGCCTAGGGGTGTTAGGGGCCAACGTCCTGACTTTC. It codes for CASSLGVLGANVLTF.

This chain links TRBV7-2 with TRBJ2-7; TRBD2 agrees at 9 bases. Germline-derived CDR1 and CDR2 are SGHTA and FQGNSA. Unmatched junction bases numbered 11, after V lost 1 base and J lost 4 bases. The CDR3 spans 17 residues. The chain's CDR3 is CASSLGVLGGGAYEQYF. The CDR3 DNA sequence: TGTGCCAGCAGCTTAGGTGTCCTCGGCGGGGGGGCTTACGAGCAGTACTTC.

J is TRBJ2-7 and V is TRBV7-2; D may correspond to TRBD1 or TRBD2 (5 bases each). The CDR3 extends over 17 amino acids. The ends were cut back, 5 bases at V and 7 bases at J, with 27 bases in the middle. CDR1 is SGHTA, CDR2 FQGNSA, per germline. CDR3: CASSGNGVGAWAREQYF. The CDR3 DNA sequence: TGTGCCAGCAGCGGAAACGGGGTCGGGGCATGGGCTAGGGAGCAGTACTTC.

The chain combines TRBV5-1 with TRBJ2-2; TRBD2 agrees at 15 bases. The CDR3 runs to 17 residues. The germline V gene has CDR1 SGHRS and CDR2 YFSETQ. Germline trimming cut 5 bases from V and 5 bases from J; bases unmatched to any gene: 7. CDR3 protein: CASRGLAGGGMTGELFF. DNA for the CDR3: TGCGCCAGCAGGGGACTAGCGGGAGGAGGGATGACCGGGGAGCTGTTTTTT. The full variable domain, its missing parts supplied by reference TRBV5-1 and TRBJ2-2, is KAGVTQTPRYLIKTRGQQVTLSCSPISGHRSVSWYQQTPGQGLQFLFEYFSETQRNKGNFPGRFSGRQFSNSRSEMNVSTLELGDSALYLCASRGLAGGGMTGELFFGEGSRLTVL.

This clone has only one observation. The chain employs TRBV5-4 and TRBJ1-4, with TRBD1 matching 7 bases. The CDR3 sequence is 14 residues long. V was pared by 0 bases and J by 8 bases, with 4 bases of the junction left unmatched. Germline assignment: CDR1 SGHNT and CDR2 YYREEE (reference sequence). The CDR3 region has the DNA TGTGCCAGCAGCTTGGGACAGGGTAGAGAAAAACTGTTTTTT. Amino acids: CASSLGQGREKLFF.

This rearrangement joins TRBV30 to TRBJ2-7, with 7 bases aligning to TRBD1. This CDR3 contains 14 residues. The V segment lost 3 bases and the J segment 1 base; nucleotides outside the gene matches: 6. CDR1 and CDR2 from the germline V gene are GTSNPN and SVGIG (reference sequence). The CDR3 spells CAWRFKGASYEQYF. In DNA, the CDR3 is TGTGCCTGGAGGTTTAAGGGGGCGTCCTACGAGCAGTACTTC.

This chain uses TRBV5-1 with TRBJ1-2; D is undetermined. With 1 base removed from V and 3 bases from J, the gap between germline ends came to 10 bases. In germline, CDR1 is SGHRS, CDR2 YFSETQ. The CDR3 extends over 14 amino acids. The CDR3: CASSLSGEYYGYTF. For the CDR3, the DNA is TGCGCCAGCAGCTTGTCGGGCGAATACTATGGCTACACCTTC.

Concerning this clone itself: This specimen includes other DNA sequences encoding the same CDR3. The chain employs TRBV7-9 and TRBJ1-1; D is undetermined. Germline V gene lookup returns CDR1 SEHNR and CDR2 FQNEAQ (reference sequence). The CDR3 consists of 9 residues. Trimming shortened V by 5 bases and J by 6 bases, and 1 base separated the two germline ends. The CDR3 sequence: CASSPEAFF. CDR3 bases: TGTGCCAGCAGCCCTGAAGCTTTCTTT.

The chain links TRBV30 to TRBJ1-2; D gene unclear. The V and J ends lost 2 bases and 0 bases respectively, with 10 bases between them. The germline V gene has CDR1 GTSNPN and CDR2 SVGIG (reference sequence). The CDR3 contains 14 residues. The CDR3 sequence is CAWSLRGANYGYTF. CDR3 DNA sequence: TGTGCCTGGAGTCTACGGGGAGCTAACTATGGCTACACCTTC.

This chain connects TRBV7-2 to TRBJ2-5; 9 bases agree with TRBD2. V gave up 4 bases and J gave up 1 base; unmatched junction bases: 7. This CDR3 is 16 amino acids long. Germline V lookup: CDR1 SGHTA, CDR2 FQGNSA. The CDR3 DNA follows: TGTGCCAGCAGCTCCCTCCGCGGGGGGGGCCAAGAGACCCAGTACTTC. Amino acid sequence: CASSSLRGGGQETQYF.